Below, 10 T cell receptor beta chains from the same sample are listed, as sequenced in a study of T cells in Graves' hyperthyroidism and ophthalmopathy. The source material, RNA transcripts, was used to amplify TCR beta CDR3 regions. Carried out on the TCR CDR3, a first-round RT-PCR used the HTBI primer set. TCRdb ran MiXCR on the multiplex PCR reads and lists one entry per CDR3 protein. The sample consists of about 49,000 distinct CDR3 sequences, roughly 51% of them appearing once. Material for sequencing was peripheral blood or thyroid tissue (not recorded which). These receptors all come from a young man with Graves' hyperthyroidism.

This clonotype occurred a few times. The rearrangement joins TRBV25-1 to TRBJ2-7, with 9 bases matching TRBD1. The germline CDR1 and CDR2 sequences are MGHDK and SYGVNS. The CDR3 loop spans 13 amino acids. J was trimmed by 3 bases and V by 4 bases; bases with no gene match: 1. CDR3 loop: CASSVTGGYEQYF. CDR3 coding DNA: TGTGCCAGCAGTGTGACAGGGGGCTACGAGCAGTACTTC.

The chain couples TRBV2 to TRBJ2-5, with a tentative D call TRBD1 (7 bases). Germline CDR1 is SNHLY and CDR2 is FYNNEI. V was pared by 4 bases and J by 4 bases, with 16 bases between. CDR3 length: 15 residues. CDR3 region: CASSARGEAVETQYF. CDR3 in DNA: TGTGCCAGCAGTGCCAGGGGGGAGGCCGTAGAGACCCAGTACTTC.

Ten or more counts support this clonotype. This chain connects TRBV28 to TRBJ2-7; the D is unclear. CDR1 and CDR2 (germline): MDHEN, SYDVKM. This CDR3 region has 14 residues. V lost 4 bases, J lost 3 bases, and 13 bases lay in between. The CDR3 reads CASSSSRTSYEQYF. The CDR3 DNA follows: TGTGCCAGCAGTTCTTCCCGGACCAGCTACGAGCAGTACTTC.

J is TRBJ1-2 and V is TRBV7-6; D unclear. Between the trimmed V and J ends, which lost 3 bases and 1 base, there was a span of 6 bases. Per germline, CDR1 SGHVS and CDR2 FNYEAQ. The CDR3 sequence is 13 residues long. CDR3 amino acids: CASSLAGNYGYTF. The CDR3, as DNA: TGTGCCAGCAGCTTGGCGGGTAACTATGGCTACACCTTC.

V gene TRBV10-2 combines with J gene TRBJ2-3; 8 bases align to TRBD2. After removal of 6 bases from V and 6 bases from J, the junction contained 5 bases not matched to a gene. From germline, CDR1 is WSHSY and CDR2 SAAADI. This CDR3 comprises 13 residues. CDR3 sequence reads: CASRVAGQDTQYF. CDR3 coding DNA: TGCGCCAGCAGAGTAGCGGGGCAGGATACGCAGTATTTT.

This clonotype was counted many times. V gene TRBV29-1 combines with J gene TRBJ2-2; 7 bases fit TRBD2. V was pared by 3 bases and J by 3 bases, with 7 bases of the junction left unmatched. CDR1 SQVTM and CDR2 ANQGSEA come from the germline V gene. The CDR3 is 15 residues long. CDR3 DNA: TGCAGCGTTGAGACGCGGGGAGGGGACACCGGGGAGCTGTTTTTT. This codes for CSVETRGGDTGELFF.

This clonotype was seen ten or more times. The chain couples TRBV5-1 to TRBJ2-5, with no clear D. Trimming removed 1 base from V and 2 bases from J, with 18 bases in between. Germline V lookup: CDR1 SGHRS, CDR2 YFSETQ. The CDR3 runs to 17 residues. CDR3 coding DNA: TGCGCCAGCAGCTTGCGGCAGTCGTCCTCGAAACAAGAGACCCAGTACTTC. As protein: CASSLRQSSSKQETQYF.

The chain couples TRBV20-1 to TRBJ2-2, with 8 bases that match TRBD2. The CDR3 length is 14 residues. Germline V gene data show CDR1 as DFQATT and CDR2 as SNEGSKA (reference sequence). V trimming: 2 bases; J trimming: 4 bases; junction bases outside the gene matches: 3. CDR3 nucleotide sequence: TGCAGTGCTAGATCGGGGGGGGGCACCGGGGAGCTGTTTTTT. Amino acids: CSARSGGGTGELFF.

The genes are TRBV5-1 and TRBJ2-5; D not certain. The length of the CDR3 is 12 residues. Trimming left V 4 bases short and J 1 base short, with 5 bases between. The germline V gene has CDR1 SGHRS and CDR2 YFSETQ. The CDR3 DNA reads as TGCGCCAGCAGCACGGGCCAAGAGACCCAGTACTTC. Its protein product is CASSTGQETQYF.

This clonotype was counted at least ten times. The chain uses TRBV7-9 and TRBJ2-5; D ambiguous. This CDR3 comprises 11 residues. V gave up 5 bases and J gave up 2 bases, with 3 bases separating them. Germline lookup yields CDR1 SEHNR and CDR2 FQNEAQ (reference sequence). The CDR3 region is CASSQQETQYF. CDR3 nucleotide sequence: TGTGCCAGCAGCCAACAAGAGACCCAGTACTTC.